The clone carrying this TCR beta chain appeared a few times. This sample was included in a study of blood T cell repertoires in COVID-19. Profiling relied on immunoSEQ multiplex PCR, and the TCRdb table lists in-frame clones only, not all of them. The sample gives hundreds of thousands of clones, 75% to 90% of which show up once; more than 1.4% is in the top ten. This clonotype was sampled from a woman between 25 and 40 years old with active or convalescent COVID-19. Sequencing input: peripheral blood.

This chain's CDR3 is CSVETGGGYGYTF. Here the CDR3 DNA reads TGCAGCGTTGAAACAGGGGGCGGCTATGGCTACACCTTC. This rearrangement joins TRBV29-1 to TRBJ1-2; the match to TRBD1 covers 9 bases. This CDR3 has 13 amino acids. From germline, CDR1 is SQVTM and CDR2 ANQGSEA. V shed 2 bases and J 4 bases; nucleotides not matched to a gene: 2.